A single sample is the source of the 8 T cell receptor beta chains below, sequenced in a study of OX40 agonist ivuxolimab in advanced cancers. Sequenced by immunoSEQ multiplex PCR; TCRdb stores in-frame clones only, minus some. Of 70,000 to 90,000 clones in the sample, approximately 80% were seen once. Sequenced here: CD4+ or CD8+ T cells sorted from blood, sampled in a trial of the OX40 agonist ivuxolimab. These TCRs come from an adult with an advanced solid tumor such as melanoma, head and neck, liver or kidney cancer.

V usage is TRBV18 and J usage is TRBJ2-5; D remains ambiguous. Germline V gives CDR1 KGHSH, CDR2 LQKENI. The CDR3 length is 12 residues. V lost 6 bases, J lost 4 bases, and 9 bases lay in between. CDR3 sequence: CASSSGRETQYF. The DNA of the CDR3 is TGTGCCAGCTCCTCTGGTAGAGAGACCCAGTACTTC.

The genes are TRBV7-8 and TRBJ1-6; 9 nucleotides align to TRBD1. The V segment lost 1 base and the J segment 7 bases; nucleotides outside the gene matches: 8. In germline, CDR1 is SGHVS, CDR2 FQNEAQ. The CDR3 has 17 residues. The CDR3 protein is CASSLDQGQGRNSPLHF. The CDR3 bases are TGTGCCAGCAGCTTAGATCAGGGACAGGGACGGAATTCACCCCTCCACTTT.

This chain links TRBV7-3 with TRBJ2-1, with D perhaps being TRBD1 or TRBD2 (5 bases each). CDR3 length: 15 residues. The germline CDR1 and CDR2 sequences are SGHTA and FQGTGA. V lost 2 bases to trimming and J lost 0 bases, with 8 bases between them. DNA of the CDR3: TGTGCCAGCAGCTTAGAGGGGTCCTCCTACAATGAGCAGTTCTTC. This codes for CASSLEGSSYNEQFF.

CDR3 protein: CASSEKSSLAGGGEQFF. The CDR3 DNA is TGTGCCAGCAGCGAAAAGTCCAGCCTAGCGGGAGGGGGGGAGCAGTTCTTC. V is TRBV27 and J is TRBJ2-1; TRBD2 matches at 12 bases. The CDR3 has 17 residues. The V gene end was trimmed by 6 bases and the J gene end by 10 bases; junction bases not matched to a gene: 16. The germline V gene encodes CDR1 MNHEY and CDR2 SMNVEV (reference sequence).

V gene TRBV7-9 combines with J gene TRBJ2-1, with 9 positions matching TRBD1. Looked up from germline, CDR1 is SEHNR and CDR2 is FQNEAQ (reference sequence). This CDR3 comprises 19 residues. V lost 5 bases, J lost 6 bases, and 20 bases stayed unmatched. The CDR3 DNA is TGTGCCAGCAGCCGCATGGGACAGGGAGGCGTCGGCGGGGGCAATGAGCAGTTCTTC. Amino acid sequence: CASSRMGQGGVGGGNEQFF.

J is TRBJ2-7 and V is TRBV30; D gene unclear. The V and J ends lost 2 bases and 2 bases respectively, with 13 bases between them. Germline V gene sequence: CDR1 GTSNPN, CDR2 SVGIG (reference sequence). CDR3 size: 14 residues. DNA for the CDR3: TGTGCCTGGAGTCCCAGACTGCCAGCCTACGAGCAGTACTTC. Its protein is CAWSPRLPAYEQYF.

About this clone: The junction shows a germline mismatch at one end, possibly a read error. This chain connects TRBV7-7 to TRBJ2-1; TRBD2 matches at 11 bases. Germline loops: CDR1 SSHAT, CDR2 FNYEAQ (reference sequence). The CDR3 contains 16 residues. The DNA for the CDR3 is TGTGCTAGCAGCTTAGCGTTGACTAGCGGGGAGAATGAGCAGTTCTTC. It is translated as CASSLALTSGENEQFF.

The chain couples TRBV9 to TRBJ2-2; D unresolved. V lost 0 bases and J 5 bases, leaving 5 bases between the germline ends. There are 13 residues in the CDR3. Germline lookup yields CDR1 SGDLS and CDR2 YYNGEE. CDR3 sequence (DNA): TGTGCCAGCAGCGTAGAGTTTACCGGGGAGCTGTTTTTT. Protein product: CASSVEFTGELFF.